The present T cell receptor beta chain was sequenced within a study of blood T cell repertoires in COVID-19. This clone was found a few times. TCRdb's copy holds only in-frame clones and misses some; the assay was immunoSEQ multiplex PCR. The sample includes almost 300,000 clones, around 86% seen only once; the top ten take 1% to 1.5%. This CDR3 is 14 amino acids long. Trimming pared 0 bases from V and 7 bases from J, leaving 12 bases between. Germline loops: CDR1 SGHTA, CDR2 FQGNSA. Sequenced input: peripheral blood. The rearrangement uses TRBV7-2 and TRBJ1-2; D perhaps matches TRBD1 (6 bases). This TCR derives from a man between 65 and 85 years old with acute or convalescent COVID-19. In DNA, the CDR3 is TGTGCCAGCAGCTTAGCCGACAGGACTGGTGGCTACACCTTC. It yields the protein CASSLADRTGGYTF.